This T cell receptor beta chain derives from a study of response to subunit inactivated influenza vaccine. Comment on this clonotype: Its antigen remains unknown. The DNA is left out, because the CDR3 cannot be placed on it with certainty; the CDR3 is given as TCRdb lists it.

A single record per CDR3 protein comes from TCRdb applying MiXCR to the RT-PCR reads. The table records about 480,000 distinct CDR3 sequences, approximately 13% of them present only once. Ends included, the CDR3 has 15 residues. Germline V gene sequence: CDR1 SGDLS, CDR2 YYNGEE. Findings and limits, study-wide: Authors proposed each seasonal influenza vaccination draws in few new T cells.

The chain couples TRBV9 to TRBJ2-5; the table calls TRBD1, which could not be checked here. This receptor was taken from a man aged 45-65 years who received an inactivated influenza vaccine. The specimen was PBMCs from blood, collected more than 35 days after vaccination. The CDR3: CASSVGTGTQETKYF.